Below are 30 T cell receptor beta chains sequenced from a single sample in a study of a mutant IDH1 vaccine in newly diagnosed glioma. Measured with immunoSEQ multiplex PCR; TCRdb has only the in-frame clones, and not every one. Of around 24,000 clones in the sample, 79% are singletons; the top ten hold over 7%. The antigens of these receptors remain unknown. Stated time point: week 11, during vaccination. A single vaccine dose contained 300 ug of mutant IDH1 20-mer peptide, and topical imiquimod was used with it. Sequences were derived from PBMCs, sampled from a glioma patient whose treatment included an IDH1 peptide vaccine. The receptors come from a man aged 40-49 years with glioma.

This clone was observed a few times. The chain couples TRBV20-1 to TRBJ1-1; D remains unclear. The CDR3 covers 11 residues. V was clipped by 6 bases and J by 5 bases, with 10 bases between them. Germline-derived CDR1 and CDR2 are DFQATT and SNEGSKA (reference sequence). CDR3: CSAGRETEAFF. The DNA for the CDR3 is TGCAGTGCCGGGAGGGAAACTGAAGCTTTCTTT.

V is TRBV25-1 and J is TRBJ2-1; no reliable D call. V gave up 3 bases and J gave up 4 bases, with 13 bases separating them. CDR1 and CDR2 (germline): MGHDK, SYGVNS. The CDR3 totals 15 residues. CDR3 loop: CASSDTAEPYNEQFF. The CDR3 DNA is TGTGCCAGCAGTGACACAGCCGAACCATACAATGAGCAGTTCTTC.

V and J are TRBV14 and TRBJ2-3; D could derive from TRBD1 or TRBD2 (5 bases each). The V end was cut by 2 bases, the J end by 6 bases, with 15 bases between. The CDR3 has 15 amino acids. Per germline, CDR1 SGHDN and CDR2 FVKESK. CDR3 DNA sequence: TGTGCCAGCAGCCAAACGGGGCGGCCCCCTGATACGCAGTATTTT. It translates to CASSQTGRPPDTQYF.

The chain carries TRBV9 and TRBJ2-3; D is uncertain. Trimming took off 0 bases at V and 2 bases at J, with 10 bases between the two ends. From germline, CDR1 is SGDLS and CDR2 YYNGEE. This CDR3 contains 15 residues. The CDR3 nucleotides are TGTGCCAGCAGCGTAGACAGACCCGACACAGATACGCAGTATTTT. Protein sequence: CASSVDRPDTDTQYF.

This rearrangement joins TRBV5-4 to TRBJ1-1, with D perhaps matching TRBD1 (5 bases). The CDR3 sequence is 14 residues long. Deletions cut 0 bases from V and 4 bases from J, with 10 bases between. Germline-derived CDR1 and CDR2 are SGHNT and YYREEE (reference sequence). Here the CDR3 reads CASSLGQGGTEAFF. The CDR3 region has the DNA TGTGCCAGCAGCTTGGGGCAGGGAGGCACTGAAGCTTTCTTT.

In this sample, this clone turned up a few times. At one end the junction does not follow the germline gene, possibly because of a read error. The J gene is TRBJ1-5, the V gene TRBV6-6; D possibly corresponds to TRBD1 (5 bases). This CDR3 comprises 13 residues. Germline CDR1 reads MNHNY; CDR2 reads SVGAGI (reference sequence). CDR3 coding DNA: TGTGCCAGCACTTACCTGGGGGGACAGCCCCAGCATTTT. Encoded protein: CASTYLGGQPQHF.

CDR3 bases: TGTGCCAGCAGCTTAGAGGTAATGAACACTGAAGCTTTCTTT. Translation gives CASSLEVMNTEAFF. This chain links TRBV7-2 with TRBJ1-1; D remains ambiguous. CDR1 is SGHTA, CDR2 FQGNSA, per germline. Trimming removed 1 base at V and 0 bases at J, with 6 bases between. CDR3 length equals 14 residues.

This chain uses TRBV6-5 with TRBJ1-2, with D hard to call. In germline, CDR1 is MNHEY, CDR2 SVGAGI. V lost 0 bases and J 3 bases, leaving 8 bases between the germline ends. The CDR3 spans 14 residues. The CDR3, as DNA: TGTGCCAGCAGTTACTCGGGTGCAGACTATGGCTACACCTTC. This encodes CASSYSGADYGYTF.

This clone was seen just once. The J gene is TRBJ2-1, the V gene TRBV7-9; the D is unclear. The CDR3 sequence is 11 residues long. Per germline, CDR1 SEHNR and CDR2 FQNEAQ (reference sequence). The V gene lost 6 bases and the J gene lost 10 bases, with 10 bases spanning the gap. The CDR3 protein is CASRLNREQFF. In DNA form, the CDR3 reads TGTGCCAGCAGGTTAAATAGAGAGCAGTTCTTC.

This chain joins TRBV5-4 and TRBJ1-2; 8 nucleotides agree with TRBD1. CDR3 length: 13 amino acids. Looked up from germline, CDR1 is SGHNT and CDR2 is YYREEE (reference sequence). V shed 4 bases, J shed 8 bases, and the junction held 7 bases outside the gene matches. The CDR3 loop reads CASSPDRGYGYTF. The DNA of the CDR3 is TGTGCCAGCAGCCCCGACAGGGGTTACGGCTACACCTTC.

This clone was observed a handful of times. The sample holds other DNA sequences that translate to the same CDR3. The chain joins TRBV7-2 to TRBJ2-3, with D tentatively TRBD2 (5 bases). Trimming shortened V by 5 bases and J by 2 bases, and 17 bases separated the two germline ends. This CDR3 region has 16 residues. Germline V gene sequence: CDR1 SGHTA, CDR2 FQGNSA. In nucleotides, the CDR3 is TGTGCCAGCAGCGGGCGGCGGGCTGCCTCCACAGATACGCAGTATTTT. Protein product: CASSGRRAASTDTQYF.

The chain links TRBV5-1 to TRBJ1-2, with D perhaps matching TRBD1 (5 bases). In germline, CDR1 is SGHRS, CDR2 YFSETQ. V dropped 4 bases and J dropped 4 bases, with 20 bases sitting between them. The CDR3 length is 16 residues. CDR3 sequence reads: CASSPGDSSWGYGYTF. As DNA, the CDR3 is TGCGCCAGCAGCCCGGGGGACTCCAGTTGGGGCTATGGCTACACCTTC.

The chain joins TRBV19 to TRBJ2-2, with D uncertain. CDR1 LNHDA and CDR2 SQIVND come from the germline V gene (reference sequence). V lost 3 bases and J lost 2, with 7 bases in between. The CDR3 consists of 14 residues. This chain's CDR3 is CASSISVNTGELFF. The CDR3 DNA is TGTGCCAGTAGTATTTCAGTCAACACCGGGGAGCTGTTTTTT.

The chain links TRBV6-1 to TRBJ2-5; 7 bases align to TRBD1. Germline V gene lookup returns CDR1 MNHNS and CDR2 SASEGT. Losses at the gene ends were 3 bases for V and 3 bases for J; bases not matched to a gene: 4. This CDR3 is built from 14 residues. This CDR3 is CASSDPDREETQYF. The CDR3 DNA reads as TGTGCCAGCAGTGACCCCGACAGGGAAGAGACCCAGTACTTC.

This chain connects TRBV5-1 to TRBJ2-1; no clear D gene. The CDR3 consists of 15 residues. CDR1 SGHRS and CDR2 YFSETQ come from the germline V gene. Deletions cut 0 bases from V and 4 bases from J, with 11 bases between. The CDR3 DNA reads TGCGCCAGCAGCTTGGCCGCTGACGGTTACAATGAGCAGTTCTTC. Protein product: CASSLAADGYNEQFF.

The V and J genes are TRBV11-2 and TRBJ2-7, with D uncertain. The germline CDR1 and CDR2 sequences are SGHAT and FQNNGV. The CDR3 spans 12 residues. The ends were cut back, 5 bases at V and 0 bases at J, with 5 bases in the middle. The CDR3 DNA reads as TGTGCCAGCAGCCCCCACTCCTACGAGCAGTACGTC. As protein: CASSPHSYEQYV.

V usage is TRBV2 and J usage is TRBJ2-5; 10 bases fit TRBD2. Trimming at V came to 7 bases and at J to 2 bases, leaving 7 bases not matched to a gene. Germline CDR1 reads SNHLY; CDR2 reads FYNNEI. This CDR3 region has 15 residues. The CDR3 sequence is CASNGLAARQETQYF. The CDR3 DNA follows: TGTGCCAGCAACGGACTAGCGGCCCGACAAGAGACCCAGTACTTC. Full variable domain (missing parts from reference TRBV2 and TRBJ2-5): EPEVTQTPSHQVTQMGQEVILRCVPISNHLYFYWYRQILGQKVEFLVSFYNNEISEKSEIFDDQFSVERPDGSNFTLKIRSTKLEDSAMYFCASNGLAARQETQYFGPGTRLLVL.

The chain is built from TRBV7-9 and TRBJ1-3, with 7 bases matching TRBD1. The CDR3 is made up of 15 amino acids. The V gene end was trimmed by 6 bases and the J gene end by 4 bases; junction bases not matched to a gene: 9. Germline CDR1 and CDR2: SEHNR and FQNEAQ (reference sequence). The CDR3 loop is CASSLSTGSGNTIYF. The CDR3 coding sequence is TGTGCCAGCAGTTTATCGACAGGGTCGGGAAACACCATATATTTT.

This clone has only a few counts. The chain's CDR3 is CASSLRQGAGGYTF. The CDR3 bases are TGTGCCAGCAGCCTACGACAGGGGGCCGGTGGCTACACCTTC. V is TRBV11-2 and J is TRBJ1-2; 10 nucleotides match TRBD1. V lost 5 bases and J lost 7; bases outside the gene matches: 7. The CDR3 consists of 14 residues. Germline V gives CDR1 SGHAT, CDR2 FQNNGV.

This clone came up a few times. This chain joins TRBV25-1 and TRBJ2-5; 7 bases fit TRBD1. The CDR3 is 16 residues long. Germline CDR1 is MGHDK and CDR2 is SYGVNS. The J segment lost 3 bases and the V segment lost 4 bases, leaving 11 bases of the junction unmatched. CDR3 protein: CASSAGWGQMKETQYF. The CDR3 DNA reads TGTGCCAGCAGTGCTGGGTGGGGACAGATGAAAGAGACCCAGTACTTC.

This chain connects TRBV5-5 to TRBJ1-2; D is uncertain. Germline V gene data show CDR1 as SGHKS and CDR2 as YYEKEE (reference sequence). V lost 0 bases, J lost 2 bases, and 14 bases lay in between. This CDR3 is 16 amino acids long. The CDR3 spells CASSLGPNNQNYGYTF. As DNA, the CDR3 is TGTGCCAGCAGCTTGGGGCCGAACAACCAAAACTATGGCTACACCTTC.

The chain combines TRBV9 with TRBJ2-2; no clear D gene. The CDR3 length is 12 residues. With 0 bases removed from V and 7 bases from J, the gap between germline ends came to 4 bases. Germline-derived CDR1 and CDR2 are SGDLS and YYNGEE. The DNA for the CDR3 is TGTGCCAGCAGCGTAGTAAACGGGGAGCTGTTTTTT. Protein product: CASSVVNGELFF.

This chain links TRBV27 with TRBJ2-1; TRBD1 matches 7 bases. With 6 bases clipped from V and 9 bases from J, the junction kept 8 bases outside the gene matches. Germline V gene lookup returns CDR1 MNHEY and CDR2 SMNVEV (reference sequence). This CDR3 comprises 13 residues. In nucleotides, the CDR3 is TGTGCCAGCAGCTACTTACAGGGGCTTGAGCAGTTCTTC. As protein: CASSYLQGLEQFF.

This clone is judged medium-sized (0.01 to 0.1%). The rearrangement uses TRBV6-6 and TRBJ2-7; 11 bases are a match to TRBD2. CDR1 and CDR2 from the germline V gene are MNHNY and SVGAGI (reference sequence). The V gene end was trimmed by 5 bases and the J gene end by 5 bases; junction bases not matched to a gene: 5. The CDR3 loop spans 14 amino acids. CDR3 DNA sequence: TGTGCCAGCAGTCAACTAGCGGGAGAAGACGAGCAGTACTTC. Amino acids: CASSQLAGEDEQYF.

The chain employs TRBV7-2 and TRBJ1-1; D uncertain. This CDR3 spans 13 amino acids. CDR1 and CDR2 (germline): SGHTA, FQGNSA. Trimming cost V 3 bases and J 6 bases, with 11 bases left between them. The CDR3 here is CASSFPGSSEAFF. The CDR3 region has the DNA TGTGCCAGCAGCTTTCCAGGTTCCTCTGAAGCTTTCTTT.

This clone has just a few counts. This sequence joins TRBV6-5 and TRBJ1-2; no reliable D call. Germline V gene lookup returns CDR1 MNHEY and CDR2 SVGAGI. Deletions cut 0 bases from V and 9 bases from J, with 14 bases between. This CDR3 region has 14 residues. The CDR3 protein is CASSYSMPGSRYTF. The CDR3 DNA reads as TGTGCCAGCAGTTACTCGATGCCGGGATCACGCTACACCTTC.

Here the CDR3 DNA reads TGTGCCAGCAAAATCCGGGGAGTCTCCTACGAGCAGTACTTC. It yields the protein CASKIRGVSYEQYF. The V gene is TRBV27, the J gene TRBJ2-7; D is perhaps TRBD2 (5 bases). Trimming removed 7 bases at V and 0 bases at J, with 13 bases between. This CDR3 spans 14 amino acids. Germline V gene data show CDR1 as MNHEY and CDR2 as SMNVEV (reference sequence).

The rearrangement joins TRBV18 to TRBJ2-3; D is ambiguous. There are 15 residues in the CDR3. Germline V gene sequence: CDR1 KGHSH, CDR2 LQKENI. V lost 3 bases to trimming and J lost 2 bases, with 12 bases between them. Here the CDR3 reads CASSPRRRYTDTQYF. In nucleotides, the CDR3 is TGTGCCAGCTCACCGAGAAGGAGATACACAGATACGCAGTATTTT.

Written as DNA, the CDR3 is TGCAGCTTCACGGACAGGGAAGACACTGAAGCTTTCTTT. Its protein product is CSFTDREDTEAFF. This sequence joins TRBV29-1 and TRBJ1-1; TRBD1 matches 8 bases. The CDR3 consists of 13 residues. V lost 8 bases to trimming and J lost 3 bases; unmatched junction nucleotides: 8. Germline V gene sequence: CDR1 SQVTM, CDR2 ANQGSEA.

The J gene is TRBJ2-1, the V gene TRBV11-2; 11 positions match TRBD1. Trimming cost V 3 bases and J 5 bases; bases outside gene matches: 6. There are 16 residues in the CDR3. Germline lookup yields CDR1 SGHAT and CDR2 FQNNGV. The CDR3 region has the DNA TGTGCCAGCAGCTTGCACCCGGGACAGGGGGACAATGAGCAGTTCTTC. Translating gives CASSLHPGQGDNEQFF.